These 29 T cell receptor beta chains were all obtained from the same sample, sequenced in a study of shared clonotypes between healthy human individuals. Using immunoSEQ multiplex PCR, the repertoire was profiled, and TCRdb retains in-frame clones only, with some absent. The profile shows some 500,000 clones, 75% to 80% of them singletons. The sample comprised PBMCs. The receptors originated from a woman aged 40 to 50 in good health. Some clones in this sample may be carry-over from other donors' samples.

The V call is TRBV28, the J call TRBJ2-3; D is unresolved. From germline, CDR1 is MDHEN and CDR2 SYDVKM. Trimming pared 3 bases from V and 5 bases from J, leaving 21 bases between. This CDR3 has 17 amino acids. The CDR3, as DNA: TGTGCCAGCAGTTTTTTCCGGTTGGTCCGATCGATAGATACGCAGTATTTT. Residues: CASSFFRLVRSIDTQYF.

The chain joins TRBV19 to TRBJ1-5; D call uncertain. V lost 3 bases and J lost 5, with 11 bases in between. Germline V gene data show CDR1 as LNHDA and CDR2 as SQIVND (reference sequence). This CDR3 comprises 14 residues. The chain's CDR3 is CASSIGRRDQPQHF. Written as DNA, the CDR3 is TGTGCCAGTAGTATTGGCAGGAGAGATCAGCCCCAGCATTTT.

This chain connects TRBV30 to TRBJ2-7; D might be TRBD2 (7 bases). Germline-derived CDR1 and CDR2 are GTSNPN and SVGIG (reference sequence). The ends were cut back, 2 bases at V and 7 bases at J, with 15 bases in the middle. This CDR3 has 13 residues. CDR3 sequence reads: CAWSMGGAQEQYF. The CDR3 DNA reads as TGTGCCTGGAGTATGGGGGGGGCGCAAGAGCAGTACTTC.

This chain uses TRBV7-9 with TRBJ2-1, with 7 nucleotides matching TRBD2. Germline values: CDR1 SEHNR, CDR2 FQNEAQ (reference sequence). This CDR3 has 15 residues. The V gene end was trimmed by 5 bases and the J gene end by 8 bases; junction bases not matched to a gene: 12. CDR3 amino acids: CASSPHSGGSDEQFF. The CDR3 region has the DNA TGTGCCAGCAGCCCCCACTCGGGCGGGAGCGATGAGCAGTTCTTC.

This clone was observed at least ten times. The chain uses TRBV9 and TRBJ2-1; D is possibly TRBD2 (6 bases). CDR1 SGDLS and CDR2 YYNGEE come from the germline V gene. There are 15 residues in the CDR3. V lost 0 bases and J 4 bases, leaving 11 bases between the germline ends. The CDR3 sequence is CASSVVGGIYNEQFF. The CDR3 nucleotides read TGTGCCAGCAGCGTAGTGGGGGGAATATACAATGAGCAGTTCTTC.

The rearrangement links TRBV30 to TRBJ2-5, with D possibly TRBD2 on 6 matching bases. The CDR3 consists of 14 residues. V lost 2 bases and J 4 bases, leaving 14 bases between the germline ends. In germline, CDR1 is GTSNPN, CDR2 SVGIG (reference sequence). CDR3 DNA: TGTGCCTGGAGTCGGGGGAGGAGAGGAGAGACCCAGTACTTC. Translating gives CAWSRGRRGETQYF. Filled out from reference TRBV30 and TRBJ2-5, the complete variable domain reads SQTIHQWPATLVQPVGSPLSLECTVEGTSNPNLYWYRQAAGRGLQLLFYSVGIGQISSEVPQNLSASRPQDRQFILSSKKLLLSDSGFYLCAWSRGRRGETQYFGPGTRLLVL.

This clone was recorded a few times. V usage is TRBV7-2 and J usage is TRBJ2-1; possible D gene TRBD2, 6 bases. The CDR3 totals 15 residues. Germline CDR1 and CDR2: SGHTA and FQGNSA. V shed 5 bases and J shed 7 bases, with 18 bases lying between them. In DNA form, the CDR3 reads TGTGCCAGCAGCCGGCTGGGGGGAGAGGGTAATGAGCAGTTCTTC. It codes for CASSRLGGEGNEQFF.

A remark on this clone: A read error likely explains this, since a far larger clone differs by one base. Other DNA sequences in the same sample also yield this CDR3. The chain uses TRBV30 and TRBJ1-3, with D perhaps TRBD1 (5 bases). There are 15 residues in the CDR3. Germline assignment: CDR1 GTSNPN and CDR2 SVGIG (reference sequence). The V and J ends lost 5 bases and 6 bases respectively, with 20 bases between them. The CDR3 DNA reads as TGTGCCTGGGACCCAGGACAACCAAACCTAAACACCATATATTTT. Amino acids: CAWDPGQPNLNTIYF.

This clone was picked up many times. Other nucleotide sequences from this sample produce the same CDR3. The chain employs TRBV5-4 and TRBJ1-2; 12 nucleotides match TRBD1. Losses at the gene ends were 4 bases for V and 7 bases for J; bases not matched to a gene: 8. The germline CDR1 and CDR2 sequences are SGHNT and YYREEE (reference sequence). The CDR3 spans 15 residues. The CDR3 region has the DNA TGTGCCAGCAGCGTAACGGGACAGGGGGCAGGTGGCTACACCTTC. It is translated as CASSVTGQGAGGYTF.

The V and J genes are TRBV7-9 and TRBJ1-1, with no clear D. Trimming pared 2 bases from V and 1 base from J, leaving 5 bases between. From germline, CDR1 is SEHNR and CDR2 FQNEAQ (reference sequence). The CDR3 runs to 13 residues. The CDR3 spells CASSLMENTEAFF. The CDR3 bases are TGTGCCAGCAGCTTAATGGAGAACACTGAAGCTTTCTTT.

There are many counts of this clone. Other DNA sequences in the same sample also yield this CDR3. This chain links TRBV5-6 with TRBJ2-5; D remains unclear. Trimming cost V 2 bases and J 4 bases, with 3 bases left between them. Per the germline V gene, CDR1 is SGHDT and CDR2 is YYEEEE. The CDR3 is 11 residues long. The CDR3: CASSLRETQYF. CDR3 nucleotide sequence: TGTGCCAGCAGCTTAAGAGAGACCCAGTACTTC.

CDR3 protein: CASSISQGSHQPQHF. The CDR3 bases are TGTGCCAGCAGTATCTCACAGGGGTCCCATCAGCCCCAGCATTTT. The J gene is TRBJ1-5, the V gene TRBV28, with 7 bases identical to TRBD1. Looked up from germline, CDR1 is MDHEN and CDR2 is SYDVKM. Trimming took 5 bases from V and 5 from J; bases not matched to a gene: 9. The CDR3 extends over 15 amino acids.

In regard to this clone: A read error may explain this, as a much larger clone is one base away. The CDR3 does not close with the conserved phenylalanine or tryptophan, likely indicating a read error. This rearrangement joins TRBV4-1 to TRBJ2-7, with TRBD1 matching 8 bases. The CDR3 sequence is 14 residues long. With 3 bases clipped from V and 1 base from J, the junction kept 2 bases outside the gene matches. Germline loops: CDR1 MGHRA, CDR2 YSYEKL. The CDR3 loop is CASSHRDRSYEQYL. The CDR3, as DNA: TGCGCCAGCAGCCACCGGGACAGGTCCTACGAGCAGTACCTC.

The chain employs TRBV7-3 and TRBJ2-1; TRBD2 might be the D (5 bases). Germline CDR1 reads SGHTA; CDR2 reads FQGTGA. The CDR3 is 15 residues long. V was trimmed by 2 bases and J by 6 bases, leaving 14 bases between them. The CDR3 coding sequence is TGTGCCAGCAGCTTAGTTGGAAACAGCGGCAATGAGCAGTTCTTC. It codes for CASSLVGNSGNEQFF. The full variable domain, with the rest looked up from reference TRBV7-3 and TRBJ2-1, is GAGVSQTPSNKVTEKGKYVELRCDPISGHTALYWYRQSLGQGPEFLIYFQGTGAADDSGLPNDRFFAVRPEGSVSTLKIQRTERGDSAVYLCASSLVGNSGNEQFFGPGTRLTVL.

This chain uses TRBV30 with TRBJ2-1; 9 bases are a match to TRBD2. This CDR3 has 13 residues. The junction had 15 bases not matched to a gene; V was cut back by 7 bases and J by 14 bases. Germline V CDR1 and CDR2: GTSNPN, SVGIG (reference sequence). For the CDR3, the DNA is TGTGCCTCAAGTACCCTAGCGGGACGTCTGGAGTTCTTC. This encodes CASSTLAGRLEFF.

Points on this clone: The CDR3 does not end in the conserved phenylalanine or tryptophan, so this is likely a read error. This sequence joins TRBV30 and TRBJ1-3; TRBD1 is a possible D gene (5 bases). Germline values: CDR1 GTSNPN, CDR2 SVGIG (reference sequence). This CDR3 is built from 15 residues. The CDR3: CAWSVGGSSGDTIYL. DNA of the CDR3: TGTGCCTGGAGTGTCGGGGGAAGCTCTGGAGACACCATATATCTT.

The genes are TRBV29-1 and TRBJ1-1; D possibly corresponds to TRBD1 (5 bases). CDR1 and CDR2 from the germline V gene are SQVTM and ANQGSEA. There are 15 residues in the CDR3. Trimming pared 3 bases from V and 3 bases from J, leaving 17 bases between. CDR3 region: CSVEAGQGWDTEAFF. The CDR3 DNA reads as TGCAGCGTTGAGGCGGGTCAGGGATGGGACACTGAAGCTTTCTTT.

This clone was counted once. V and J are TRBV25-1 and TRBJ2-1, with D unclear. This CDR3 spans 11 amino acids. Trimming left V 7 bases short and J 7 bases short, with 8 bases between. CDR1 and CDR2 from the germline V gene are MGHDK and SYGVNS. The CDR3 DNA reads as TGTGCCAGCACCCCAGTTAATGAGCAGTTCTTC. Protein: CASTPVNEQFF.

The V call is TRBV7-9, the J call TRBJ2-1, with D possibly being TRBD1 (9 bases). CDR3 size: 17 residues. From germline, CDR1 is SEHNR and CDR2 FQNEAQ (reference sequence). V was trimmed by 7 bases and J by 1 base, leaving 20 bases between them. In DNA, the CDR3 is TGTGCCAGCAACCGCGGGGGGACAGGGTCTTCCTACAATGAGCAGTTCTTC. Protein sequence: CASNRGGTGSSYNEQFF.

The V and J genes are TRBV30 and TRBJ1-4; D ambiguous. Germline V CDR1 and CDR2: GTSNPN, SVGIG (reference sequence). Trimming removed 2 bases at V and 0 bases at J, with 7 bases between. The CDR3 runs to 14 residues. The CDR3 here is CAWSRESTNEKLFF. In DNA, the CDR3 is TGTGCCTGGAGTAGGGAGTCAACTAATGAAAAACTGTTTTTT.

The chain carries TRBV30 and TRBJ2-4; the match to TRBD1 covers 7 bases. Per germline, CDR1 GTSNPN and CDR2 SVGIG (reference sequence). V dropped 2 bases and J dropped 6; count of bases not matched to a gene: 7. The length of the CDR3 is 14 residues. The CDR3 reads CAWSPGGEGNIQYF. The CDR3 nucleotides read TGTGCCTGGAGTCCAGGGGGAGAGGGAAACATTCAGTACTTC.

The rearrangement links TRBV14 to TRBJ2-7, with 7 bases lining up with TRBD1. The trim removed 5 bases at V and 2 bases at J, leaving 9 bases unmatched. In germline, CDR1 is SGHDN, CDR2 FVKESK. CDR3 size: 15 residues. The CDR3: CASSSLGQFPYEQYF. The CDR3 DNA sequence: TGTGCCAGCAGCTCTCTGGGACAGTTCCCCTACGAGCAGTACTTC.

The chain carries TRBV7-9 and TRBJ1-6, with TRBD1 matching 10 bases. Per germline, CDR1 SEHNR and CDR2 FQNEAQ (reference sequence). The length of the CDR3 is 14 residues. Trimming removed 6 bases from V and 8 bases from J; junction bases left unmatched: 4. CDR3 sequence reads: CASRTGTGDSPLHF. CDR3 bases: TGTGCCAGCAGAACCGGGACAGGGGATTCACCCCTCCACTTT.

This chain connects TRBV27 to TRBJ1-4, with TRBD1 as a possible D gene (5 bases). The CDR3 has 17 residues. V was cut by 4 bases and J by 3 bases, with 18 bases left in between. Germline V lookup: CDR1 MNHEY, CDR2 SMNVEV (reference sequence). CDR3 amino acids: CASSSPGSRQANEKLFF. The CDR3 DNA sequence: TGTGCCAGCAGTTCCCCAGGGTCTCGGCAGGCTAATGAAAAACTGTTTTTT.

Regarding this clone: A far larger clone is off by one base, so a read error is likely. The same CDR3 can be traced to other DNA sequences in this sample. The rearrangement joins TRBV6-5 to TRBJ2-1, with D perhaps matching TRBD2 (5 bases). There are 11 residues in the CDR3. Germline lookup yields CDR1 MNHEY and CDR2 SVGAGI. The CDR3 reads CASSYGGSQFF. CDR3 in DNA: TGTGCTAGCAGTTACGGAGGCTCACAGTTCTTC.

This chain connects TRBV6-5 to TRBJ2-7; D unclear. The CDR3 covers 14 residues. Germline-derived CDR1 and CDR2 are MNHEY and SVGAGI. V lost 5 bases, J lost 7 bases, and 18 bases lay in between. CDR3 sequence: CASSPPGPPREQYF. CDR3 bases: TGTGCCAGCAGTCCACCGGGCCCCCCTAGGGAGCAGTACTTC.

This clone was seen just once. The chain carries TRBV9 and TRBJ2-2, with D possibly being TRBD1 (5 bases). CDR1 SGDLS and CDR2 YYNGEE come from the germline V gene. This CDR3 has 16 amino acids. V shed 3 bases and J shed 4 bases, with 16 bases lying between them. CDR3 protein: CASSATARGGTGELFF. CDR3 in DNA: TGTGCCAGCAGCGCGACAGCCCGCGGTGGCACCGGGGAGCTGTTTTTT.

The V call is TRBV18, the J call TRBJ2-2; perhaps TRBD2 as D (6 bases). Germline V gene data show CDR1 as KGHSH and CDR2 as LQKENI. This CDR3 contains 15 residues. V shed 4 bases and J shed 3 bases, with 12 bases lying between them. The CDR3 region has the DNA TGTGCCAGCTCACGAAGACTAGGTGACACCGGGGAGCTGTTTTTT. It translates to CASSRRLGDTGELFF.

This clone has just a few counts. This chain uses TRBV2 with TRBJ1-5; unclear D gene. Germline V gene sequence: CDR1 SNHLY, CDR2 FYNNEI. V was pared by 1 base and J by 2 bases, with 9 bases between. The length of the CDR3 is 15 residues. This CDR3 is CASSEETGGNQPQHF. Here the CDR3 DNA reads TGTGCCAGCAGTGAAGAGACCGGGGGCAATCAGCCCCAGCATTTT.